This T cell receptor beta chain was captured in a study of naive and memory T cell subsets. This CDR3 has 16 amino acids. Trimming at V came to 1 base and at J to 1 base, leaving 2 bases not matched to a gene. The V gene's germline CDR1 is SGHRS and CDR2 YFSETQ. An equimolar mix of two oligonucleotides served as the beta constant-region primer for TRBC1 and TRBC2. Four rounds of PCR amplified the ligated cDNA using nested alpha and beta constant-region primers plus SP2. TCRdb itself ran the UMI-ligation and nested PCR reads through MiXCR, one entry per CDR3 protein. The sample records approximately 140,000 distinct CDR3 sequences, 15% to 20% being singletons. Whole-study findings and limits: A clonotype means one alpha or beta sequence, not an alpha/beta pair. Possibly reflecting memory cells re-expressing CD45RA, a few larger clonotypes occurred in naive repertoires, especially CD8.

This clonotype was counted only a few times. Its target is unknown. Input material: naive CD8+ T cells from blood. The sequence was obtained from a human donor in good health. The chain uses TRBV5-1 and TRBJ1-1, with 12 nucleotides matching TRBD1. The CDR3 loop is CASSLWDRGPNTEAFF. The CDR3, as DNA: TGCGCCAGCAGCTTGTGGGACAGGGGGCCGAACACTGAAGCTTTCTTT.